A selection of T cell receptor beta chains follows, all from one sample in a study of cytomegalovirus exposure and HLA in healthy donors. Measured with immunoSEQ multiplex PCR; TCRdb has only the in-frame clones, and not every one. The table lists roughly 150,000 clones, more than 80% of them singletons. The sample comprised PBMCs. These receptors were collected from a woman aged 18-29 years in good health and CMV-seronegative. Both conserved end residues are part of each CDR3. The D gene is left open where the match is weak. Clone size, where shown, is once, few, many, or a class for clones that have expanded.

>NA|TRBJ1-2|TRBV5-6|NA
TGTGCCAGCAGCTTGGCTCTGACAGGTATCACTAACTATGGCTACACCTTC
CASSLALTGITNYGYTF
>few|TRBJ2-1|TRBV7-8|TRBD2
TGTGCCAGCAGAATACTAGCGGGAGTCAATGAGCAGTTCTTC
CASRILAGVNEQFF
>NA|TRBJ2-5|TRBV7-9|NA
TGTGCCAGCAGCGTAGGAGGGGGTTCCTTCGTGGAGACCCAGTACTTC
CASSVGGGSFVETQYF
>NA|TRBJ2-5|TRBV5-1|NA
TGCGCCAGCCGCAGGGTGTCCGAAGAGACCCAGTACTTC
CASRRVSEETQYF
>NA|TRBJ2-1|TRBV28|TRBD1
TGTGCCAGCAGTTTGGGGACAGGGGTGCACAATGAGCAGTTCTTC
CASSLGTGVHNEQFF
>once|TRBJ2-5|TRBV18|NA
TGTGCCAGCTCACCAGGGGAGTTTGGGACCCAGTACTTC
CASSPGEFGTQYF
>NA|TRBJ2-5|TRBV30|TRBD2
TGTGCCTGGAGTGCAGGGACTAGCGGGAAAGAGACCCAGTACTTC
CAWSAGTSGKETQYF
>NA|TRBJ2-7|TRBV28|TRBD2
TGTGCCAGCAGGTCACTAGCGGGGCAGTACTTC
CASRSLAGQYF
>NA|TRBJ2-5|TRBV5-5|NA
TGTGCCAGCAGCTTGGGTGGGAGGGAGACCCAGTACTTC
CASSLGGRETQYF
>NA|TRBJ2-1|TRBV9|NA
TGTGCCAGCAGCGCTACCCAGGGATCCTTAACGAATGAGCAGTTCTTC
CASSATQGSLTNEQFF
>NA|TRBJ2-5|TRBV18|TRBD2
TGTGCCAGCTCACTAAATAGCGGGGCCCAGGAGACCCAGTACTTC
CASSLNSGAQETQYF
>NA|TRBJ1-2|TRBV6-1|NA
TGTGCCAGCAGTGAACGGGGGGAGGGGTCTCTTAGCTACACCTTC
CASSERGEGSLSYTF
>once|TRBJ2-1|TRBV5-8|NA
TGTGCCAGCAGCCGGGGTTGGGCTCGCGCACACAACAATGAGCAGTTCTTC
CASSRGWARAHNNEQFF
>NA|TRBJ2-7|TRBV11-2|TRBD2
TGTGCCAGCAGCTTAACTGCTAGCGGGAGTAGCTCCTACGAGCAGTACTTC
CASSLTASGSSSYEQYF
>NA|TRBJ2-5|TRBV7-2|TRBD2
TGTGCCAGCAGAGGACTAGCGGGAGTAGAGACCCAGTACTTC
CASRGLAGVETQYF
>NA|TRBJ1-4|TRBV7-2|TRBD1
TGTGCCAGCAGCCGACAGGGGGGTGAAAAACTGTTTTTT
CASSRQGGEKLFF
>NA|TRBJ1-5|TRBV6-5|TRBD1
TGTGCCAGTGGGACAGGGAGGTATCAGCCCCAGCATTTT
CASGTGRYQPQHF
>NA|TRBJ2-5|TRBV28|NA
TGTGCCAGCAGTTCCCCGCCGGTGGTAGAGACCCAGTACTTC
CASSSPPVVETQYF
>NA|TRBJ2-3|TRBV16|NA
TGTGCCAGCAGCCAATGGCGGGATAGCACAGATACGCAGTATTTT
CASSQWRDSTDTQYF
>NA|TRBJ1-1|TRBV5-1|NA
TGCGCCAGCAGCTTTAGCCTACGTGAGGGCACTGAAGCTTTCTTT
CASSFSLREGTEAFF
>NA|TRBJ2-3|TRBV10-3|TRBD2
TGTGCCATCAGTCCCGGGACTAGTCCAGATACGCAGTATTTT
CAISPGTSPDTQYF
>NA|TRBJ1-4|TRBV15|TRBD1
TGTGCCACGTCGATGGGACAGGGTAATGAAAAACTGTTTTTT
CATSMGQGNEKLFF
>NA|TRBJ2-1|TRBV7-6|TRBD2
TGTGCCAGCAGCTTCGGGCTAGCGGGGGGCAGCATATTCTACAATGAGCAGTTCTTC
CASSFGLAGGSIFYNEQFF
>NA|TRBJ1-2|TRBV9|NA
TGTGCCAGCAGCGTAGCGACTGGCTTAGGCTACACCTTC
CASSVATGLGYTF
>NA|TRBJ2-1|TRBV11-2|NA
TGTGCCAGCAGCCAGACAGATAACAATGAGCAGTTCTTC
CASSQTDNNEQFF
>NA|TRBJ1-2|TRBV6-4|NA
TGTGCCAGCAGTGACTCGATGTTTACGGGCAGGGCTTTTAGGTGCATTGGCTACACCTTC
CASSDSMFTGRAFRCIGYTF
>NA|TRBJ2-1|TRBV5-1|NA
TGCGCCAGCAGCTTGGCGACGGGAGTCACACGCAATGAGCAGTTCTTC
CASSLATGVTRNEQFF
>NA|TRBJ2-5|TRBV28|NA
TGTGCCAGCAGCCCGGGGGGCCGCGAGACCCAGTACTTC
CASSPGGRETQYF
>NA|TRBJ2-7|TRBV7-3|NA
TGTGCCAGCAGCCATGACAGCGAGCAGTACTTC
CASSHDSEQYF
>NA|TRBJ2-7|TRBV21-1|NA
TGTGCCAGCAGCAGAGGGACTAGCGGGGGCTGCTACGAGCAGTACTTC
CASSRGTSGGCYEQYF
>few|TRBJ2-7|TRBV5-4|TRBD2
TGTGCCAGCAGCTTGACTAGCGGGGGGGAACCCTACGAGCAGTACTTC
CASSLTSGGEPYEQYF
>NA|TRBJ2-7|TRBV5-8|TRBD2
TGTGCCAGCAGCTTCTTTGCGGGGGGATCCTACGAGCAGTACTTC
CASSFFAGGSYEQYF
>NA|TRBJ1-2|TRBV5-1|NA
TGCGCCAGCAGCTTGGATCAGGGAATTTATGGCTACACCTTC
CASSLDQGIYGYTF
>NA|TRBJ1-3|TRBV7-9|NA
TGTGCCAGCACACGCTGGGGGGATGGAAACACCATATATTTT
CASTRWGDGNTIYF
>few|TRBJ2-1|TRBV18|TRBD2
TGTGCCAGCTCACTACCTAGCGGGAGGGCCTATGAGCAGTTCTTC
CASSLPSGRAYEQFF
>NA|TRBJ1-5|TRBV5-6|NA
TGTGCCAGCAGCATAGGGGTTGGGGGCAATCAGCCCCAGCATTTT
CASSIGVGGNQPQHF
>NA|TRBJ2-7|TRBV7-9|NA
TGTTCCAGCAGCGGAAGCGGGACATACTACGAGCAGTACTTC
CSSSGSGTYYEQYF
>NA|TRBJ1-2|TRBV15|NA
TGTGCCACCAGCAGAGGCAGGGATGGCTACACCTTC
CATSRGRDGYTF
>NA|TRBJ2-5|TRBV15|NA
TGTGCCACCAGCAGAGATCCCCAGGCCAGGGAGACCCAGTACTTC
CATSRDPQARETQYF
>NA|TRBJ2-7|TRBV28|TRBD2
TGTGCCAGCACCGATAACAGGTGGTTCCGGACTAGCGGGAGGGCAGGTCAATCCGAGCAGTACTTC
CASTDNRWFRTSGRAGQSEQYF
>few|TRBJ1-3|TRBV10-1|NA
TGCGCCAGCAGTCGCGACTCTGGAAACACCATATATTTT
CASSRDSGNTIYF
>few|TRBJ2-3|TRBV7-3|NA
TGTGCCAGCAGCTTCGGGGGCACAGATACGCAGTATTTT
CASSFGGTDTQYF
>NA|TRBJ1-5|TRBV19|TRBD1
TGTGCCAGTAGTACCGACAGGGGATATAGCAATCAGCCCCAGCATTTT
CASSTDRGYSNQPQHF